The clone carrying this T cell receptor beta chain has only a few counts. CDR3 length: 14 residues. V lost 2 bases to trimming and J lost 2 bases, with 10 bases between them. The germline gives CDR1 SGHTA, CDR2 FQGNSA. The data derive from a study of cytomegalovirus exposure and HLA in healthy donors. The primer mix had 60 Vbeta and 13 Jbeta primers. TCRdb's table, derived via immunoSEQ multiplex PCR, lists solely in-frame clones and lacks some. In the table there are about 86,000 clones, around 74% of which are singletons. The sequence derives from a woman in her 50s in good health and CMV-seropositive. The specimen was PBMCs. J is TRBJ2-7 and V is TRBV7-2, with a possible D match to TRBD1 (6 bases). For the CDR3, the DNA is TGTGCCAGCAGCTTATTACAGGGTACCTACGAGCAGTACTTC. Translated, it gives CASSLLQGTYEQYF.